Listed below are T cell receptor beta chains from one sample, sequenced in a study of cytomegalovirus exposure and HLA in healthy donors. Repertoires were generated with immunoSEQ multiplex PCR, while TCRdb's copy carries only in-frame clones and drops some. This sample has roughly 130,000 clones; 89% occur once, and the top ten carry approximately 9.2%. Sequencing was performed on PBMCs. These receptors were collected from a woman aged 18 to 35 in good health and CMV-seropositive. Both conserved end residues are part of each CDR3. D genes are given only for firm matches. For some rows the clone size is stated as once, few or many, or as a class when expanded; others skip it.

CDR3nt,CDR3aa,v_gene,abundance,d_gene,j_gene
TGTGCCAGTAGTATAGGAGGTTCACCCCTCCACTTT,CASSIGGSPLHF,TRBV19,NA,NA,TRBJ1-6
TGTGCCATCAGTGACCCAGGGGGGAAGGACGAGCAGTACTTC,CAISDPGGKDEQYF,TRBV10-3,once,NA,TRBJ2-7
TGTGCCAGCAGCCCTACTAGCGGGGGCCCGACCGGGGAGCTGTTTTTT,CASSPTSGGPTGELFF,TRBV7-2,NA,TRBD2,TRBJ2-2
TGCGCCAGCAGCCTCGACAGGGGTGGAAATCAGCCCCAGCATTTT,CASSLDRGGNQPQHF,TRBV4-3,NA,TRBD1,TRBJ1-5
TGTGCCAGCAGTCCCCGACCGAAGCAGGGTAATTCACCCCTCCACTTT,CASSPRPKQGNSPLHF,TRBV6-6,few,NA,TRBJ1-6
TGTGCCAGCTCACCACCGACTGTATACAATGAGCAGTTCTTC,CASSPPTVYNEQFF,TRBV18,NA,NA,TRBJ2-1
TGCGCCAGCAGCCCCGGGACTGCTAGCACAGATACGCAGTATTTT,CASSPGTASTDTQYF,TRBV5-1,NA,NA,TRBJ2-3
TGTGCCAGCAGCGTTCAGGGGCAATGGTACAATGAGCAGTTCTTC,CASSVQGQWYNEQFF,TRBV9,NA,NA,TRBJ2-1
TGCGCCAGCAGCTCATGGATAGCGGGGTTAAAAGAGACCCAGTACTTC,CASSSWIAGLKETQYF,TRBV5-1,NA,TRBD2,TRBJ2-5
TGCGCCAGCAGCCAAGGGGGCCCTATCTACGAGCAGTACTTC,CASSQGGPIYEQYF,TRBV4-1,NA,NA,TRBJ2-7
TGTGCCTGGAGTGCCCTAGGGGTCGACTCACCCCTCCACTTT,CAWSALGVDSPLHF,TRBV30,few,NA,TRBJ1-6
TGTGCCAGCAGTGGGGACAGGGTAATGTCGAACACCGGGGAGCTGTTTTTT,CASSGDRVMSNTGELFF,TRBV2,NA,TRBD1,TRBJ2-2
TGTGCCAGCAGTTACGGCCTCGGGAGTTCGGTTGAAAAACTGTTTTTT,CASSYGLGSSVEKLFF,TRBV6-6,NA,NA,TRBJ1-4
TGTGCCAGCAGCGTAGCTCAGGGGAACACCATATATTTT,CASSVAQGNTIYF,TRBV9,NA,NA,TRBJ1-3
TGTGCCAGCAGCCAGCTAGCGGGCACCCAAGAGACCCAGTACTTC,CASSQLAGTQETQYF,TRBV5-5,NA,TRBD2,TRBJ2-5
TGTGCCAGCAGCTTCCGGGACAGGGGCGAGCAGTACTTC,CASSFRDRGEQYF,TRBV7-2,NA,TRBD1,TRBJ2-7
TGTGCCAGCACCCCTCCCGGTGGCAGGGACTATGGCTACACCTTC,CASTPPGGRDYGYTF,TRBV28,NA,NA,TRBJ1-2
TGTGCCAGCAGCTTGACTAGATTCGATGAGCAGTTCTTC,CASSLTRFDEQFF,TRBV7-2,NA,NA,TRBJ2-1
TGTGCCAGCAACGGTGGAGGGTGGCGGGTACAACCTGAAGCTTTCTTT,CASNGGGWRVQPEAFF,TRBV28,NA,NA,TRBJ1-1
TGTGCCAGCAGAGCGCCGACAGGTGGAAATTCACCCCTCCACTTT,CASRAPTGGNSPLHF,TRBV2,medium-sized,NA,TRBJ1-6
TGTGCCAGCAGCCCTAATCGACAGGGGCAGTTCTTC,CASSPNRQGQFF,TRBV7-2,NA,TRBD1,TRBJ2-1
TGTGCTAGCAGCTTGGGACAGAGTCAAGAGACCCAGTACTTC,CASSLGQSQETQYF,TRBV7-7,NA,TRBD1,TRBJ2-5